The entry that follows covers one T cell receptor (beta chain) sequence. This clonotype has a count of ten or more. Its recognized antigen is unknown. The record has no base qualities; no much larger clone is one base away. This entry belongs to a study of regulatory T cells in long-lasting Graves disease listed by TCRdb under 2021. About the full investigation: Persistent Graves' disease meant more than 5 years of antithyroid drug treatment with TSH receptor autoantibodies that stayed positive. A total of 35 or so samples underwent TCR sequencing: some 13 from persistent and roughly 20 from newly diagnosed Graves' disease patients. The study was registered as a clinical trial and conducted in China. In the clinical cohort, patients with persistent Graves' disease had used antithyroid drugs for an average of about 9.3 years. Persistent Graves' disease patients were compared with newly diagnosed Graves' disease patients by peripheral blood TCR sequencing and RNA sequencing. What the work shows at the level of the full study, not this receptor alone: The small sample size was acknowledged by the authors as a limitation that may reduce accuracy. Sequencing and analysis were restricted to the TCR beta chain. Because the primary lesion, thyroid tissue, could not be accessed, the study looked at peripheral blood alone. Patients with persistent disease shared more public clonotypes (approximately 2,500) than newly diagnosed patients did (roughly 970). Persistent Graves' disease patients showed lower TCR Shannon entropy and fewer highly expanded clones than newly diagnosed patients, suggesting clonal expansion. TRBV28, TRBJ1-2 and TRBJ2-5 were preferentially used in persistent disease, while TRBV20-1 and TRBJ2-1 were favored in newly diagnosed disease.

In the paper's terms, the time point label means: persistent/refractory GD, antithyroid drugs over 5 years with positive TRAb. For both TCR sequencing and RNA sequencing, RNA was extracted from PBMCs using TRIzol. The diagnosis of Graves' disease followed American Thyroid Association guidelines. Patients for the study were recruited at an endocrinology department in Xi'an, China. Each patient gave approximately 10 milliliters of peripheral blood, collected in an EDTA anticoagulant tube. PBMCs were isolated by Ficoll Paque Plus density gradient separation without further T cell sorting. An Agilent 2100 Bioanalyzer and agarose gel were used to check RNA quality, while a NanoDrop 2000 measured RNA concentration. Between the V and J ends, shortened by 5 bases and 7 bases respectively, the junction contains 18 bases. From the cysteine through the phenylalanine, the CDR3 covers 16 amino acids. The entry retains the CDR3 DNA only, 48 bases that are in frame from base 1. Looking up the germline V gene yields CDR1 MDHEN and CDR2 SYDVKM.

Library preparation used multiplex PCR. These reads were obtained on an Illumina HiSeq 4000. To build TCR beta libraries, CDR3 regions were amplified by Arm-PCR using iRepertoire HTBI primers. Before sequencing, the PCR products went through gel purification. From the authors' description of their analysis: Gene usage analysis of CDR3 amino acid clonotypes used the 62 TRBV and 11 to 15 TRBJ segments found across samples. COPE and FqMerger were used to merge filtered high-quality paired reads into contigs. BLAST was used to align contigs to IMGT TRBV, TRBD and TRBJ reference genes, with CDR3 defined following IMGT. Any clonotype with a frequency above 0.1% was counted as a highly expanded clone. Repertoire diversity was measured by Shannon entropy, and V-J evenness by the Gini coefficient. A clonotype found in more than one individual was treated as public. Using fastp trimming at Q25 and MiXCR clonotype assembly, TCRdb reanalyzed the public sequencing data and kept in-frame beta chains. Each CDR3 protein appears once, grouped with its most common genes and DNA. The V and J calls and clone size are TCRdb's, not the authors'. Across this sample there are a few hundred thousand distinct CDR3 sequences, with 20% to 25% seen only once. Together, the top ten hold roughly 7% of the sample.

The chain is made from TRBV28 and TRBJ1-6, with a tentative D gene TRBD1 over 5 matching bases. Sequencing used peripheral blood mononuclear cells (PBMCs), obtained when the disease was refractory, from a patient treated with antithyroid drugs. The clonotype comes from a female donor with Graves disease. Read as DNA, the sequence is TGTGCCAGCAGTCCGATAGACAGCTTGGGGAATTCACCCCTCCACTTT. Its protein product is CASSPIDSLGNSPLHF.